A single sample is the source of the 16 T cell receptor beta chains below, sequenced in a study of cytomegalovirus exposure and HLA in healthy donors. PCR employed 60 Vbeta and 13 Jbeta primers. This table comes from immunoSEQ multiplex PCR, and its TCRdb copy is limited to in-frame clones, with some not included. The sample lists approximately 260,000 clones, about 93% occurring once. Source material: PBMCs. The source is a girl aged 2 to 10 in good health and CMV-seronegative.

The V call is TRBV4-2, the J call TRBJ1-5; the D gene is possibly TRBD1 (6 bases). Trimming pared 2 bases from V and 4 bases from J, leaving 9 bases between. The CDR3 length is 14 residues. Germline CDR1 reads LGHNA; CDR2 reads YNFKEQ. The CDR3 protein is CASSQNRENQPQHF. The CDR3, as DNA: TGTGCCAGCAGCCAAAACAGGGAGAATCAGCCCCAGCATTTT.

The CDR3 DNA is TGTGCCGGAGCCGAAAGGGAGATTAATGAAAAACTGTTTTTT. This encodes CAGAEREINEKLFF. This chain joins TRBV6-1 and TRBJ1-4; the D is unclear. This CDR3 region has 14 residues. Looked up from germline, CDR1 is MNHNS and CDR2 is SASEGT. The V end was cut by 11 bases, the J end by 4 bases, with 17 bases between.

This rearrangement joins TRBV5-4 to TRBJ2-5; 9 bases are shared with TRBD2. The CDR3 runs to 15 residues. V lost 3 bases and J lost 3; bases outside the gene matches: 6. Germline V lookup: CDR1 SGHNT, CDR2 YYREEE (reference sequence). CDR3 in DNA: TGTGCCAGCAGCTCCTTAGCGGGGGTGGAAGAGACCCAGTACTTC. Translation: CASSSLAGVEETQYF.

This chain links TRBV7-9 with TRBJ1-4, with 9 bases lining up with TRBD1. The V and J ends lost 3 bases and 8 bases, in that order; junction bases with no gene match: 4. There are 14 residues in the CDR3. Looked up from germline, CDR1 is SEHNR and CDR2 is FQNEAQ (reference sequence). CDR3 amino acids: CASSFDRGNEKLFF. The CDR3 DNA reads TGTGCCAGCAGCTTTGACAGGGGGAACGAAAAACTGTTTTTT.

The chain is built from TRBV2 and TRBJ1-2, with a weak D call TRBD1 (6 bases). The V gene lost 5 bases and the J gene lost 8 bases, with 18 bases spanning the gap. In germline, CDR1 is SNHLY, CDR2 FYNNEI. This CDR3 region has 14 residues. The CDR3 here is CASSTRGPRGGYTF. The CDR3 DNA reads TGTGCCAGCAGTACCAGGGGACCAAGGGGAGGCTACACCTTC.

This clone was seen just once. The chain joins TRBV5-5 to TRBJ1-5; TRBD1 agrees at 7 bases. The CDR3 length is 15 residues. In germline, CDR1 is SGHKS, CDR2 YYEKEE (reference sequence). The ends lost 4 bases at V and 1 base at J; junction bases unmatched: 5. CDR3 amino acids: CASSLYRGSNQPQHF. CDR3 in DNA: TGTGCCAGCAGCCTTTACAGGGGAAGCAATCAGCCCCAGCATTTT.

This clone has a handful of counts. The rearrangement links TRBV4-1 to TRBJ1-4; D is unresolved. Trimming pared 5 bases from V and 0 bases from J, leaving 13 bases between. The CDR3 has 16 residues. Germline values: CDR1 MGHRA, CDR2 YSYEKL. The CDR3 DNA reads TGCGCCAGCAGCACCAGGCTATTTGCAACTAATGAAAAACTGTTTTTT. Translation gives CASSTRLFATNEKLFF.

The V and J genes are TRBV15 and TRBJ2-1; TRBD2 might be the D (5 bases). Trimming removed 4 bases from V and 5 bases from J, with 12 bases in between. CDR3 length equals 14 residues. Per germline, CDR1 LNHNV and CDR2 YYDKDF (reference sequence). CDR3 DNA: TGTGCCACCAGCATGGTGGTCGGGGACAATGAGCAGTTCTTC. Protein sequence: CATSMVVGDNEQFF.

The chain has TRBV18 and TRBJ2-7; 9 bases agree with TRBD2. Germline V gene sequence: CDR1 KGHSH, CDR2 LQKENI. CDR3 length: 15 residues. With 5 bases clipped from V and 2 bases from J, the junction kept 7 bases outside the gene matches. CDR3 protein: CASSKGSSGTYEQYF. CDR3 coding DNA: TGTGCCAGCTCAAAGGGGTCTAGCGGGACCTACGAGCAGTACTTC. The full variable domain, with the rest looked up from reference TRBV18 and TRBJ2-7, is NAGVMQNPRHLVRRRGQEARLRCSPMKGHSHVYWYRQLPEEGLKFMVYLQKENIIDESGMPKERFSAEFPKEGPSILRIQQVVRGDSAAYFCASSKGSSGTYEQYFGPGTRLTVT.

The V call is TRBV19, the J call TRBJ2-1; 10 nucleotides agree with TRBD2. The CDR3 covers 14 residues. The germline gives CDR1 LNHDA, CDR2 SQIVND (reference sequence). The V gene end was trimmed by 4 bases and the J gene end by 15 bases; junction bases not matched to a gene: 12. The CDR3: CASSSSDLASGRFF. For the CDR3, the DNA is TGTGCCAGTAGTAGCTCTGATCTAGCTAGCGGGAGGTTCTTC.

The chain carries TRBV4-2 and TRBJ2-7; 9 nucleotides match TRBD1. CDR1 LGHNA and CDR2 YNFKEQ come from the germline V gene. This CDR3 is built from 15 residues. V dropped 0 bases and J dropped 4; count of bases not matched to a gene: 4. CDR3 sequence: CASSQEPGQGYEQYF. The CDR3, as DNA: TGTGCCAGCAGCCAAGAACCGGGACAGGGATACGAGCAGTACTTC.

As DNA, the CDR3 is TGTGCCATCAGTGACCGACAGAAGATGAACACTGAAGCTTTCTTT. Translated, it gives CAISDRQKMNTEAFF. This chain uses TRBV10-3 with TRBJ1-1; tentatively, D is TRBD1 (5 bases). The CDR3 runs 15 residues. From germline, CDR1 is ENHRY and CDR2 SYGVKD. Trimming left V 3 bases short and J 0 bases short, with 11 bases between.

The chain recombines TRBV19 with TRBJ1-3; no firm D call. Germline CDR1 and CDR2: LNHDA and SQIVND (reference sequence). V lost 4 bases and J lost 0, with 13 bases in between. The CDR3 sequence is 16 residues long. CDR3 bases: TGTGCCAGTAGTAGATCACTCGAAAGCTCTGGAAACACCATATATTTT. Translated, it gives CASSRSLESSGNTIYF. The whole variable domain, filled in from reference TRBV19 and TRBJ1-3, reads DGGITQSPKYLFRKEGQNVTLSCEQNLNHDAMYWYRQDPGQGLRLIYYSQIVNDFQKGDIAEGYSVSREKKESFPLTVTSAQKNPTAFYLCASSRSLESSGNTIYFGEGSWLTVV.

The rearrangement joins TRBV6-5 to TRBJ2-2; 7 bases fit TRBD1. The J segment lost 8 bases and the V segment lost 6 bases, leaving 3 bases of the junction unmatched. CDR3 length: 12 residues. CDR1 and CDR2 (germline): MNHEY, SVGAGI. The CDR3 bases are TGTGCCAGCAGAGACAGGGCTGGGGAGCTGTTTTTT. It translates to CASRDRAGELFF.

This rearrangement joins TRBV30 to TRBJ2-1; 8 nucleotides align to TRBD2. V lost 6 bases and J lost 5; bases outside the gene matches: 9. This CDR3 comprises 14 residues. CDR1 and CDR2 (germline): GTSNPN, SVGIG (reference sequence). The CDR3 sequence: CACAAGGRNNEQFF. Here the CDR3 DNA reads TGTGCCTGCGCGGCGGGGGGTCGTAACAATGAGCAGTTCTTC.

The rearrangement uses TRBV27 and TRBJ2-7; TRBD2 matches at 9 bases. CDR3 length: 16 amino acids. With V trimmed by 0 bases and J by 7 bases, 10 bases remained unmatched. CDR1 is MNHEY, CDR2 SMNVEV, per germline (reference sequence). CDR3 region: CASSLSIGAGGGEQYF. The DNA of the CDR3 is TGTGCCAGCAGTTTATCGATTGGGGCGGGAGGGGGAGAGCAGTACTTC.